This T cell receptor (beta chain) was documented in a study of graft-versus-host responses after intestinal transplantation. Study-wide results and caveats: GvH clonotypes were identified within recipient marrow, with a subset emerging first in ileum or blood.

In regard to this clone: Its antigen is unknown.

The CDR3 consists of 16 residues. Germline trimming cut 6 bases from V and 3 bases from J; bases unmatched to any gene: 13. Germline V gives CDR1 SGHNT, CDR2 YYREEE (reference sequence). TCRdb's table, derived via immunoSEQ multiplex PCR, lists solely in-frame clones and lacks some. This table holds tens of thousands of clones, about 93% found once. Sequenced here: unstimulated CD8+ T cells sorted from spleen or lymph node cells, sampled before intestinal transplant. This receptor was taken from a human donor who received an intestinal transplant. This rearrangement joins TRBV5-4 to TRBJ2-7, with 9 bases aligning to TRBD2. The CDR3 protein is CASTSSGGRAFYEQYF. DNA for the CDR3: TGTGCCAGCACCAGTTCGGGCGGGAGGGCCTTCTACGAGCAGTACTTC.